The 18 T cell receptor beta chains in this list originate from one sample, sequenced in a study of blood T cell repertoires in COVID-19. The protocol was immunoSEQ multiplex PCR, while the TCRdb copy is restricted to in-frame clones and leaves out a portion. The sample has fewer than 250,000 clones, approximately 90% seen once. Material for sequencing was PBMCs or T cells enriched from blood (not recorded which). The receptors shown here come from a man in his fifties or sixties who had been exposed to COVID-19.

The chain employs TRBV7-8 and TRBJ2-5; tentatively, D is TRBD2 (5 bases). In germline, CDR1 is SGHVS, CDR2 FQNEAQ. The CDR3 contains 14 residues. With 1 base removed from V and 3 bases from J, the gap between germline ends came to 9 bases. The CDR3 protein is CASSLVAIEETQYF. DNA for the CDR3: TGTGCCAGCAGCTTAGTAGCGATAGAAGAGACCCAGTACTTC.

This clone was found once. This rearrangement joins TRBV30 to TRBJ1-2, with D perhaps TRBD1 (6 bases). The CDR3 length is 14 residues. Trimming pared 0 bases from V and 5 bases from J, leaving 13 bases between. The V gene's germline CDR1 is GTSNPN and CDR2 SVGIG (reference sequence). The CDR3 DNA sequence: TGTGCCTGGAGTGTAAGGGGCCAGGGGTATGGCTACACCTTC. Its translation: CAWSVRGQGYGYTF.

This clone has only one observation. The chain uses TRBV10-3 and TRBJ1-6; perhaps TRBD1 as D (6 bases). The V end was cut by 3 bases, the J end by 7 bases, with 13 bases between. CDR3 length: 15 residues. CDR1 is ENHRY and CDR2 is SYGVKD in the germline V gene. CDR3 DNA: TGTGCCATCAGTGAACAACAGGGTGGCAATTCACCCCTCCACTTT. Translated: CAISEQQGGNSPLHF.

The chain is built from TRBV29-1 and TRBJ2-7; D is perhaps TRBD2 (6 bases). CDR3 length: 15 amino acids. Germline assignment: CDR1 SQVTM and CDR2 ANQGSEA. The V gene lost 0 bases and the J gene lost 4 bases, with 16 bases spanning the gap. This CDR3 is CSVEDQVEGRYEQYV. The DNA of the CDR3 is TGCAGCGTTGAAGATCAGGTGGAGGGACGATACGAGCAGTACGTC.

The chain joins TRBV12-5 to TRBJ2-5, with D hard to call. Trimming left V 0 bases short and J 5 bases short, with 19 bases between. Germline values: CDR1 LGHNT, CDR2 FRNRAP. The CDR3 runs 17 residues. DNA of the CDR3: TGTGCTAGTGGTTTGGTACTAACACCGCGCGACTTGGAGACCCAGTACTTC. Its translation is CASGLVLTPRDLETQYF. The variable domain in full, with the rest retrieved from reference TRBV12-5 and TRBJ2-5, is DARVTQTPRHKVTEMGQEVTMRCQPILGHNTVFWYRQTMMQGLELLAYFRNRAPLDDSGMPKDRFSAEMPDATLATLKIQPSEPRDSAVYFCASGLVLTPRDLETQYFGPGTRLLVL.

In nucleotides, the CDR3 is TGTGCCAGTAGTATAGGTCTGGACAGGGGTTGCGAGCAGTACTTC. Translated, it gives CASSIGLDRGCEQYF. The chain combines TRBV19 with TRBJ2-7; 9 bases are shared with TRBD1. The CDR3 has 15 amino acids. After removal of 1 base from V and 6 bases from J, the junction contained 7 bases not matched to a gene. The V gene's germline CDR1 is LNHDA and CDR2 SQIVND (reference sequence).

The V gene is TRBV25-1, the J gene TRBJ1-5; TRBD1 might be the D (6 bases). V gave up 6 bases and J gave up 7 bases, with 16 bases separating them. The CDR3 length is 14 residues. Per the germline V gene, CDR1 is MGHDK and CDR2 is SYGVNS. The CDR3 reads CASSSLQGGQPQHF. Here the CDR3 DNA reads TGTGCCAGCAGCTCATTACAGGGAGGGCAGCCCCAGCATTTT.

The gene calls are TRBV18 and TRBJ2-7, with a tentative D call TRBD2 (6 bases). V was trimmed by 4 bases and J by 3 bases, leaving 13 bases between them. Germline CDR1 is KGHSH and CDR2 is LQKENI. CDR3 length equals 14 residues. The CDR3 reads CASSLPGVGYEQYF. CDR3 DNA sequence: TGTGCCAGCTCACTCCCGGGGGTGGGCTACGAGCAGTACTTC.

The chain is built from TRBV5-1 and TRBJ1-6, with D perhaps matching TRBD1 (6 bases). Looked up from germline, CDR1 is SGHRS and CDR2 is YFSETQ. This CDR3 is 15 amino acids long. The V gene lost 4 bases and the J gene lost 9 bases, with 17 bases spanning the gap. The CDR3 coding sequence is TGCGCCAGCAGCGGAATGGGGGCCGAGATTTCACCCCTCCACTTT. Translating it yields CASSGMGAEISPLHF.

The V call is TRBV28, the J call TRBJ2-7; 13 bases agree with TRBD2. After removal of 2 bases from V and 4 bases from J, the junction contained 8 bases not matched to a gene. CDR1 is MDHEN, CDR2 SYDVKM, per germline. The CDR3 length is 17 residues. CDR3 sequence (DNA): TGTGCCAGCAGTTTAGGGACTAGCGGGACGCCGAAATACGAGCAGTACGTC. Amino acid sequence: CASSLGTSGTPKYEQYV.

The V and J genes are TRBV5-1 and TRBJ2-5; D is undetermined. The germline gives CDR1 SGHRS, CDR2 YFSETQ. The CDR3 extends over 12 amino acids. V lost 4 bases and J lost 4, with 8 bases in between. The CDR3 reads CASSLDIETQYF. The CDR3 DNA is TGCGCCAGCAGCCTCGACATAGAGACCCAGTACTTC.

This clone was picked up one time. V and J are TRBV15 and TRBJ2-1; possible D gene TRBD1, 5 bases. Germline V gives CDR1 LNHNV, CDR2 YYDKDF (reference sequence). This CDR3 comprises 15 residues. With 0 bases removed from V and 0 bases from J, the gap between germline ends came to 6 bases. CDR3 sequence reads: CATSRDRGSYNEQFF. CDR3 DNA sequence: TGTGCCACCAGCAGAGATAGGGGCTCCTACAATGAGCAGTTCTTC.

This clone occurred a few times. V is TRBV7-9 and J is TRBJ1-2, with no clear D. Germline loops: CDR1 SEHNR, CDR2 FQNEAQ (reference sequence). V was shortened by 4 bases and J by 6 bases, with 12 bases between the two germline ends. The CDR3 loop spans 13 amino acids. The CDR3 spells CASSSRSWDGYTF. The CDR3 coding sequence is TGTGCCAGCAGCTCTAGATCCTGGGATGGCTACACCTTC.

The chain recombines TRBV9 with TRBJ1-2, with D unclear. V was shortened by 0 bases and J by 4 bases, with 10 bases between the two germline ends. Germline loops: CDR1 SGDLS, CDR2 YYNGEE. CDR3 length: 14 amino acids. CDR3 protein: CASSVESTAYGYTF. In nucleotides, the CDR3 is TGTGCCAGCAGCGTAGAAAGTACAGCCTATGGCTACACCTTC.

This chain uses TRBV4-1 with TRBJ2-7; 9 bases are a match to TRBD1. CDR1 is MGHRA and CDR2 is YSYEKL in the germline V gene. J lost 0 bases, V lost 3 bases, and 9 bases had no gene match. The CDR3 consists of 17 residues. Written as DNA, the CDR3 is TGCGCCAGCAGCCATTCCACAGGGGGCGACTTCTCCTACGAGCAGTACTTC. Translation: CASSHSTGGDFSYEQYF.

V usage is TRBV9 and J usage is TRBJ1-1, with D unclear. Trimming took 3 bases from V and 7 from J, leaving 13 bases between them. The CDR3 length is 13 residues. The germline CDR1 and CDR2 sequences are SGDLS and YYNGEE. The CDR3 here is CASSAPLAGEAFF. DNA for the CDR3: TGTGCCAGCAGCGCACCACTCGCGGGTGAAGCTTTCTTT.

For the CDR3, the DNA is TGTGCCAGCAGCCAAGAAACAGGGGCTAATGAGCAGTTCTTC. As protein: CASSQETGANEQFF. The V call is TRBV3-1 (or the pseudogene TRBV3-2), the J call TRBJ2-1; TRBD1 agrees at 7 bases. The germline CDR1 and CDR2 sequences are LGHDT and YNNKEL (reference sequence). This CDR3 has 14 amino acids. The V segment lost 0 bases and the J segment 7 bases; nucleotides outside the gene matches: 3.

This CDR3 reads CASSLGSGNGQPQHF. The CDR3 nucleotides read TGTGCCAGCAGCCTAGGTTCAGGGAATGGCCAGCCCCAGCATTTT. This chain uses TRBV11-2 with TRBJ1-5, with a possible D match to TRBD1 (5 bases). Germline CDR1 SGHAT, CDR2 FQNNGV. Between the trimmed V and J ends, which lost 5 bases and 7 bases, there was a span of 18 bases. This CDR3 comprises 15 residues.